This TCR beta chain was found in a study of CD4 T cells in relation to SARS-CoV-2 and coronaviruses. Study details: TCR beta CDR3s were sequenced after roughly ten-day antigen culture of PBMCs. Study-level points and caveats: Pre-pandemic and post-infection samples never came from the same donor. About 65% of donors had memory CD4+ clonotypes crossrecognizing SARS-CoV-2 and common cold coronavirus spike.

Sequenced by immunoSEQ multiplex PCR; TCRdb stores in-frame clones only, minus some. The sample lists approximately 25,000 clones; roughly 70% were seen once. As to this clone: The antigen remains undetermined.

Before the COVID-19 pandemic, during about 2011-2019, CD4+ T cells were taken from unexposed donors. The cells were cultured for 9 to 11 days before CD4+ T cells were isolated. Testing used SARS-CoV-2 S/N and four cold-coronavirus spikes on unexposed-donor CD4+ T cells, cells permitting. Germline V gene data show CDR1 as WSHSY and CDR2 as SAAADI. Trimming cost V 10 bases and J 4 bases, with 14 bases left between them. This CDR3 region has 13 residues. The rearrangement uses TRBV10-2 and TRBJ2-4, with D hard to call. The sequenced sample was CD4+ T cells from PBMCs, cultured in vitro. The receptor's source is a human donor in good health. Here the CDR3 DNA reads TGCGCCACATATTCTGCCGGGAAAAACATTCAGTACTTC. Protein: CATYSAGKNIQYF.